The 5 T cell receptor beta chains presented below share a single source sample, sequenced in a study of identical twins. TCRdb itself ran the 5' RACE reads through MiXCR, one entry per CDR3 protein. The table shows fewer than 900,000 distinct CDR3 sequences, with approximately 22% occurring only once. Separately, the same data were catalogued under a study of T cells expressing NK-cell markers.

Material for sequencing was PBMCs. Source of these receptors: a woman between 18 and 30 years old in good health.

The V and J genes are TRBV3-1 and TRBJ2-7, with no clear D. The CDR3 runs to 12 residues. Between the trimmed V and J ends, which lost 5 bases and 7 bases, there was a span of 12 bases. Germline lookup yields CDR1 LGHDT and CDR2 YNNKEL (reference sequence). CDR3 in amino acids: CASSNLGMEQYF. CDR3 coding DNA: TGTGCCAGCAGCAATCTCGGAATGGAGCAGTACTTC.

This clonotype turned up a few times. This rearrangement joins TRBV12-3 or TRBV12-4 to TRBJ1-5; no clear D gene. Trimming removed 5 bases from V and 2 bases from J, with 13 bases in between. The CDR3 length is 15 residues. As DNA, the CDR3 is TGTGCCAGCAGTCCCTCCCTTGTGGGCAATCAGCCCCAGCATTTT. Its protein is CASSPSLVGNQPQHF.

The genes are TRBV12-3 or TRBV12-4 and TRBJ2-7; a weak D match, TRBD2 (6 bases). Trimming cost V 2 bases and J 4 bases, with 12 bases left between them. The CDR3 spans 14 residues. The CDR3 bases are TGTGCCAGCAGTTTATCCGGGAGCTTATACGAGCAGTACTTC. The encoded protein is CASSLSGSLYEQYF.

DNA for the CDR3: TGTGCCAGCAGTGTTACATTGGACACTGAAGCTTTCTTT. Its translation: CASSVTLDTEAFF. The V call is TRBV2, the J call TRBJ1-1; no clear D gene. Trimming removed 4 bases from V and 3 bases from J, with 9 bases in between. Germline lookup yields CDR1 SNHLY and CDR2 FYNNEI. CDR3 size: 13 residues.

The chain recombines TRBV20-1 with TRBJ2-7, with D possibly matching TRBD2 (6 bases). V was trimmed by 1 base and J by 3 bases, leaving 19 bases between them. The CDR3 contains 16 residues. Germline lookup yields CDR1 DFQATT and CDR2 SNEGSKA (reference sequence). CDR3 sequence (DNA): TGCAGTGCTAGAGTCAGCCGGGACTCCCCGGACTACGAGCAGTACTTC. Amino acid sequence: CSARVSRDSPDYEQYF.